The 14 T cell receptor beta chains listed next were all sequenced from one sample in a study of response to subunit inactivated influenza vaccine (dated by TCRdb to about 2018). Library prep was done by RT-PCR. TCRdb shows the sequencer as Illumina HiSeq 2500. The public reads were reanalyzed by TCRdb: fastp trimming at Q25, MiXCR alignment, in-frame beta chains only. All rows with the same CDR3 protein become a single entry with the most common DNA and genes. This sample is represented by roughly 760,000 distinct CDR3 sequences; over 20% of them were singletons. The top ten constitute roughly a tenth of the sample. The material sequenced was PBMCs from blood, taken 4 to 6 days after vaccination. The source is a man in his fifties or sixties who received an inactivated influenza vaccine. Donor details come from another sample of the same person, matched by shared clones.

With respect to this clonotype: Given a much more abundant clone one base away, this may be a read error. J is TRBJ2-3 and V is TRBV6-1; D not resolved. The germline V and J ends were trimmed by 6 bases and 0 bases, with 19 bases remaining between them. Germline CDR1 reads MNHNS; CDR2 reads SASEGT. This CDR3 has 17 amino acids. The DNA of the CDR3 is TGTGCCAGCAGCCGAATTGGAGCTGTCACGAGCACAGATACGCAGTATTTT. Its protein product is CASSRIGAVTSTDTQYF.

The gene calls are TRBV30 and TRBJ1-2; TRBD1 is a possible D gene (5 bases). The germline CDR1 and CDR2 sequences are GTSNPN and SVGIG (reference sequence). CDR3 length equals 14 residues. The V end was cut by 4 bases, the J end by 4 bases, with 16 bases between. The CDR3 region is CAWIQGLSPYGYTF. The CDR3 region has the DNA TGTGCCTGGATCCAGGGCCTCTCTCCCTATGGCTACACCTTC.

J is TRBJ2-1 and V is TRBV11-2; 9 bases fit TRBD2. Germline loops: CDR1 SGHAT, CDR2 FQNNGV. The CDR3 is 15 residues long. V shed 3 bases and J 9 bases; nucleotides not matched to a gene: 9. The CDR3 DNA is TGTGCCAGCAGCTTTACGTCTAGCGGGACGGTTGAGCAGTTCTTC. Amino acids: CASSFTSSGTVEQFF.

This clonotype occurred many times. The chain uses TRBV29-1 and TRBJ2-5; TRBD2 might be the D (5 bases). The CDR3 length is 12 residues. V lost 4 bases to trimming and J lost 4 bases, with 10 bases between them. Germline values: CDR1 SQVTM, CDR2 ANQGSEA. The CDR3 protein is CSVAGFGETQYF. The CDR3 DNA sequence: TGCAGCGTTGCGGGGTTTGGAGAGACCCAGTACTTC.

This clonotype was observed a single time. This sequence joins TRBV20-1 and TRBJ2-1; TRBD1 matches 12 bases. The junction had 4 bases not matched to a gene; V was cut back by 0 bases and J by 7 bases. From germline, CDR1 is DFQATT and CDR2 SNEGSKA (reference sequence). CDR3 length equals 15 residues. The CDR3 loop is CSARDRDRGPNEQFF. DNA of the CDR3: TGCAGTGCTAGAGACCGGGACAGGGGGCCAAATGAGCAGTTCTTC.

There are a few counts of this clonotype. This chain uses TRBV5-1 with TRBJ2-5, with D unresolved. Germline lookup yields CDR1 SGHRS and CDR2 YFSETQ. The CDR3 extends over 14 amino acids. The V end lost 2 bases, the J end lost 4 bases, and 12 bases lay between the germline ends. CDR3 sequence (DNA): TGCGCCAGCAGCTTTAATAACGTTGGAGAGACCCAGTACTTC. It translates to CASSFNNVGETQYF.

This clonotype was counted a few times. The chain combines TRBV20-1 with TRBJ2-7; D may be TRBD1 or TRBD2 (5 bases each). Germline V CDR1 and CDR2: DFQATT, SNEGSKA (reference sequence). V was trimmed by 6 bases and J by 7 bases, leaving 19 bases between them. This CDR3 has 13 residues. CDR3 sequence: CSAQSTARGEQYF. The CDR3 nucleotides are TGCAGTGCCCAATCGACAGCTAGAGGGGAGCAGTACTTC.

CDR3 amino acids: CASRQGAADTQYF. The DNA for the CDR3 is TGTGCCAGCCGCCAGGGGGCTGCAGATACGCAGTATTTT. The rearrangement uses TRBV28 and TRBJ2-3; the match to TRBD1 covers 8 bases. V lost 8 bases, J lost 4 bases, and 5 bases stayed unmatched. The CDR3 totals 13 residues. Germline values: CDR1 MDHEN, CDR2 SYDVKM.

This sequence joins TRBV20-1 and TRBJ2-1; 8 bases agree with TRBD2. CDR1 is DFQATT and CDR2 is SNEGSKA in the germline V gene (reference sequence). The CDR3 is made up of 14 amino acids. Trimming cost V 4 bases and J 6 bases; bases outside gene matches: 8. CDR3 DNA: TGCAGTGCTAACCTTGGGACTAGACTCAATGAGCAGTTCTTC. Translated: CSANLGTRLNEQFF.

This clonotype was observed a handful of times. This chain uses TRBV7-9 with TRBJ2-1, with TRBD2 as a possible D gene (6 bases). Germline CDR1 SEHNR, CDR2 FQNEAQ (reference sequence). CDR3 length equals 16 residues. Trimming removed 6 bases from V and 0 bases from J, with 15 bases in between. CDR3 nucleotides: TGTGCCAGCAGTCCTCCTGGGGGGAGCTCCTACAATGAGCAGTTCTTC. It codes for CASSPPGGSSYNEQFF.

This chain links TRBV20-1 with TRBJ1-6, with 8 bases that match TRBD1. Per the germline V gene, CDR1 is DFQATT and CDR2 is SNEGSKA (reference sequence). J gave up 0 bases and V 6 bases, and 4 bases lay outside the gene matches. This CDR3 has 15 residues. Here the CDR3 reads CSAGTGASYNSPLHF. The CDR3 bases are TGCAGTGCAGGGACAGGAGCCTCCTATAATTCACCCCTCCACTTT.

The rearrangement uses TRBV5-1 and TRBJ2-2, with D unclear. Trimming left V 0 bases short and J 4 bases short, with 10 bases between. The CDR3 spans 15 residues. CDR1 is SGHRS and CDR2 is YFSETQ in the germline V gene. The CDR3 sequence: CASSLVVGSTGELFF. The CDR3 nucleotides are TGCGCCAGCAGCTTGGTAGTGGGTAGCACCGGGGAGCTGTTTTTT.

The table lists this clonotype with many counts. The chain employs TRBV6-1 and TRBJ1-2; 7 nucleotides agree with TRBD1. This CDR3 region has 13 residues. Germline V gene data show CDR1 as MNHNS and CDR2 as SASEGT. V lost 8 bases to trimming and J lost 5 bases; unmatched junction nucleotides: 8. The CDR3 protein is CASVGQAGYGYTF. CDR3 nucleotide sequence: TGTGCCAGCGTAGGACAGGCGGGGTATGGCTACACCTTC.

This clonotype was counted at least ten times. This sequence joins TRBV12-3 or TRBV12-4 and TRBJ2-3, with D uncertain. The CDR3 is made up of 10 amino acids. V was clipped by 5 bases and J by 8 bases, with 5 bases between them. CDR3 amino acids: CASSAATQYF. CDR3 nucleotides: TGTGCCAGCAGTGCCGCTACGCAGTATTTT.